This is a list of T cell receptor beta chains from one sample in a study of control samples from healthy donors and cancer patients. The protocol was immunoSEQ multiplex PCR, while the TCRdb copy is restricted to in-frame clones and leaves out a portion. The table lists 50,000 to 55,000 clones, roughly 87% of them singletons, with about 1.6% in the top ten. Source material: PBMCs. The source is a middle-aged man with colorectal cancer. Both conserved end residues are part of each CDR3. A D gene is named only where the DNA matches it firmly. Clone size is given for some rows only: seen once, a few or many times, or a class if the clone is expanded.

j_gene,v_gene,abundance,d_gene,CDR3aa,CDR3nt
TRBJ1-6,TRBV6-5,.,.,CASSTSGLSPLHF,TGTGCCAGCTCTACTTCAGGGCTCTCACCCCTCCACTTT
TRBJ2-7,TRBV30,.,.,CAWTPGLRFPYEQYF,TGTGCCTGGACCCCGGGACTTCGATTTCCCTACGAGCAGTACTTC
TRBJ1-1,TRBV3-1/TRBV3-2,.,TRBD1,CASSQISQGAPEAFF,TGTGCCAGCAGCCAAATCTCACAGGGGGCTCCTGAAGCTTTCTTT
TRBJ2-7,TRBV12-5,.,.,CASGLVRGDEQYF,TGTGCTAGTGGTTTGGTGAGGGGGGACGAGCAGTACTTC
TRBJ1-6,TRBV30,few,.,CAWSVGAVSPLHF,TGTGCCTGGAGTGTGGGGGCAGTCTCACCCCTCCACTTT
TRBJ2-6,TRBV10-3,.,.,CAIRDNSGANVLTF,TGTGCCATCAGAGACAACTCTGGGGCCAACGTCCTGACTTTC
TRBJ2-2,TRBV10-3,.,.,CAISDRSTGELFF,TGTGCCATCAGCGACAGGAGCACCGGGGAGCTGTTTTTT
TRBJ2-2,TRBV11-2,.,.,CASSWDGLFGELFF,TGTGCCAGCAGCTGGGACGGCTTGTTCGGGGAGCTGTTTTTT
TRBJ2-1,TRBV12-5,.,TRBD2,CASGFGGREFYNEQFF,TGTGCTAGTGGTTTTGGAGGGCGGGAGTTCTACAATGAGCAGTTCTTC
TRBJ2-1,TRBV7-9,.,.,CASSFDYHEQFF,TGTGCCAGCAGCTTTGACTACCATGAGCAGTTCTTC
TRBJ1-5,TRBV5-8,once,TRBD1,CATTRDSLNQPQHF,TGTGCCACCACCCGGGACAGCCTCAATCAGCCCCAGCATTTT
TRBJ2-4,TRBV5-4,once,TRBD2,CASSLASGKNIQYF,TGTGCCAGCAGCTTGGCTAGCGGCAAAAACATTCAGTACTTC
TRBJ1-1,TRBV10-2,.,.,CASSEGRNTEAFF,TGCGCCAGCAGTGAGGGGCGGAACACTGAAGCTTTCTTT
TRBJ2-7,TRBV3-1/TRBV3-2,few,.,CASSLRDTYEQYF,TGTGCCAGCAGCCTCCGGGACACCTACGAGCAGTACTTC
TRBJ2-5,TRBV7-8,.,.,CASTGRYKETQYF,TGTGCCAGCACCGGCAGGTACAAAGAGACCCAGTACTTC
TRBJ1-1,TRBV19,.,.,CASSISLGRGRGTEAFF,TGTGCCAGTAGTATTTCCCTAGGGCGGGGGCGAGGGACTGAAGCTTTCTTT